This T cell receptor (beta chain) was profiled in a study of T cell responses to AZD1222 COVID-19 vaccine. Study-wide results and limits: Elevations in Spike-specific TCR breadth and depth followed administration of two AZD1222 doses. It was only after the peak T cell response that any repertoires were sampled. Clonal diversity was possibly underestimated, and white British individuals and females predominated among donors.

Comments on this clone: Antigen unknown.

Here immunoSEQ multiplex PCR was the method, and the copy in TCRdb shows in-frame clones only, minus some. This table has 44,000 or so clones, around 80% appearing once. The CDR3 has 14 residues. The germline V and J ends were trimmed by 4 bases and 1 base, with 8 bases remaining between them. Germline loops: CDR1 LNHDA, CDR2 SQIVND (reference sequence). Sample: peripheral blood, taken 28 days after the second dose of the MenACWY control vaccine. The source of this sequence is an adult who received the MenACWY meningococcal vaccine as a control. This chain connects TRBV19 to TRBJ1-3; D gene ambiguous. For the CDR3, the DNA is TGTGCCAGTAGTACTACAGTATCTGGAAACACCATATATTTT. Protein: CASSTTVSGNTIYF.